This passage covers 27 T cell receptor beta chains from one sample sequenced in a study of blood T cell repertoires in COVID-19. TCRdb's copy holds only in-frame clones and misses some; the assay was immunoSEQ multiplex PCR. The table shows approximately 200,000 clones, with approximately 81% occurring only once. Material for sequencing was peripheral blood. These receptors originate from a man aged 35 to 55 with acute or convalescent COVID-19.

In DNA form, the CDR3 reads TGTGCCAGCAGCCTCGAACAAGTTCTGGTGACTGAAGCTTTCTTT. As protein: CASSLEQVLVTEAFF. The V call is TRBV6-5, the J call TRBJ1-1; no clear D. CDR3 length: 15 amino acids. Between the trimmed V and J ends, which lost 6 bases and 5 bases, there was a span of 19 bases. Germline V gives CDR1 MNHEY, CDR2 SVGAGI.

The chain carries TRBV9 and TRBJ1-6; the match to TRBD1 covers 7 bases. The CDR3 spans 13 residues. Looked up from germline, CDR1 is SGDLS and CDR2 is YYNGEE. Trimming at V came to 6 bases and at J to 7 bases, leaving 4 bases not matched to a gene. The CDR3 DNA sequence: TGTGCCAGCAACCCAGGGGGAAATTCACCCCTCCACTTT. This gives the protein CASNPGGNSPLHF.

This CDR3 reads CASSVGQSYEQYF. CDR3 bases: TGTGCCAGTAGTGTCGGACAGAGCTACGAGCAGTACTTC. The V call is TRBV19, the J call TRBJ2-7; TRBD1 is a possible D gene (6 bases). CDR3 length: 13 residues. Germline V gives CDR1 LNHDA, CDR2 SQIVND (reference sequence). The V and J ends lost 5 bases and 3 bases respectively, with 11 bases between them.

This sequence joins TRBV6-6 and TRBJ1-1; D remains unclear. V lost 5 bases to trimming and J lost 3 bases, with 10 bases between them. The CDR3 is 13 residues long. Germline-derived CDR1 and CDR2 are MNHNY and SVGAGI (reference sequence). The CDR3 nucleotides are TGTGCCAGCAGTACCCTTCGGGACACTGAAGCTTTCTTT. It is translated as CASSTLRDTEAFF.

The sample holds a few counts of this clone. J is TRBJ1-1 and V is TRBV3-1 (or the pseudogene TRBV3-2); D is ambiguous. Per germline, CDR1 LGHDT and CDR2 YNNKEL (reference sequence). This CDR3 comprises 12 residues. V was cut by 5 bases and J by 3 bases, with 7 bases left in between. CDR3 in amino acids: CASSARDTEAFF. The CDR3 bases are TGTGCCAGCAGCGCCCGGGACACTGAAGCTTTCTTT.

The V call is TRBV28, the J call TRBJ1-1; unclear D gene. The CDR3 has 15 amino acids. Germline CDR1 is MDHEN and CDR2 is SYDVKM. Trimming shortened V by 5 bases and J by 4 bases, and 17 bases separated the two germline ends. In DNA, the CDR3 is TGTGCCAGCAGTCAAAGAAGAGGGCTGCTCACTGAAGCTTTCTTT. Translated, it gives CASSQRRGLLTEAFF.

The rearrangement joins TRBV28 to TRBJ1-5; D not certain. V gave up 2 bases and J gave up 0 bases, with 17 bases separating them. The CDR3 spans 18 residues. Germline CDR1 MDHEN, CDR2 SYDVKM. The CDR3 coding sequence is TGTGCCAGCAGTTTAAGGCGGGCTGAGCTCTATAGCAATCAGCCCCAGCATTTT. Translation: CASSLRRAELYSNQPQHF.

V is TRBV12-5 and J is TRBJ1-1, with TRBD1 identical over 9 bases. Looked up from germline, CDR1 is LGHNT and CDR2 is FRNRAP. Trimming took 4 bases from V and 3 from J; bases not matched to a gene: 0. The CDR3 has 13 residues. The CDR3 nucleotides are TGTGCTAGTGGTTGGACAGGGGACACTGAAGCTTTCTTT. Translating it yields CASGWTGDTEAFF.

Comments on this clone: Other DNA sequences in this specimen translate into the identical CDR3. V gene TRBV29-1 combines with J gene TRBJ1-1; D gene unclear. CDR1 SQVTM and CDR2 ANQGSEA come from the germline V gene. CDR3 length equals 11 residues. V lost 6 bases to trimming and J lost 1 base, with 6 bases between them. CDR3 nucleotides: TGCAGCGTGACGGGGAACACTGAAGCTTTCTTT. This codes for CSVTGNTEAFF.

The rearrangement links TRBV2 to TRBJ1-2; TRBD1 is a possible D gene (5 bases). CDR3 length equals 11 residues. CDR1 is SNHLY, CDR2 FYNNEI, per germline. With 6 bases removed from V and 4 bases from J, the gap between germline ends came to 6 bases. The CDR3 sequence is CASRGGYGYTF. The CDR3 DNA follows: TGTGCCAGCAGGGGGGGCTATGGCTACACCTTC.

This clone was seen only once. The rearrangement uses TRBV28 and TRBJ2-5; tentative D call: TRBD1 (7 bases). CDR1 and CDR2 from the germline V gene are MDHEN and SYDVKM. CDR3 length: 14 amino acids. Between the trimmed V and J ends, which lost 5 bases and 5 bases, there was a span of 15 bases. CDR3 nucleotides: TGTGCCAGCAGTCCCGGAGCAGGGGGGGAGACCCAGTACTTC. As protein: CASSPGAGGETQYF.

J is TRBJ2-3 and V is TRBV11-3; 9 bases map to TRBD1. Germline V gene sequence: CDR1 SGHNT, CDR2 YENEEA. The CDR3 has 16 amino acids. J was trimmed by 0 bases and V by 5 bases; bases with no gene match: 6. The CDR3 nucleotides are TGTGCCAGCAGCGCCGGGACAGGGCCTAGCACAGATACGCAGTATTTT. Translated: CASSAGTGPSTDTQYF.

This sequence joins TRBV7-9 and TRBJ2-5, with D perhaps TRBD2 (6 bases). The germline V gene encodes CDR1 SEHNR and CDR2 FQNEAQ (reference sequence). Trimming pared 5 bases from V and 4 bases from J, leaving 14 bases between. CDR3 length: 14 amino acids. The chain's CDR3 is CASSTLSGGETQYF. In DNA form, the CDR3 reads TGTGCCAGCAGCACACTTAGCGGAGGAGAGACCCAGTACTTC.

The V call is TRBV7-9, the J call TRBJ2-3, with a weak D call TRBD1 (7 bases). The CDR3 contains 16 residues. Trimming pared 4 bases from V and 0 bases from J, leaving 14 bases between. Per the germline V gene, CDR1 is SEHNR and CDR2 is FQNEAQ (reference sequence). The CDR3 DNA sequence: TGTGCCAGCAGCTCGCAGACAGGGACTAGCACAGATACGCAGTATTTT. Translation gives CASSSQTGTSTDTQYF. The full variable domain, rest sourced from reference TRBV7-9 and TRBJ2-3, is DTGVSQNPRHKITKRGQNVTFRCDPISEHNRLYWYRQTLGQGPEFLTYFQNEAQLEKSRLLSDRFSAERPKGSFSTLEIQRTEQGDSAMYLCASSSQTGTSTDTQYFGPGTRLTVL.

The CDR3 sequence: CAWSAGQGFNYGYTF. The CDR3 nucleotides are TGTGCCTGGAGTGCGGGACAGGGATTTAACTATGGCTACACCTTC. This chain connects TRBV30 to TRBJ1-2, with 9 positions matching TRBD1. V shed 1 base, J shed 1 base, and the junction held 4 bases outside the gene matches. The CDR3 runs 15 residues. CDR1 and CDR2 from the germline V gene are GTSNPN and SVGIG (reference sequence).

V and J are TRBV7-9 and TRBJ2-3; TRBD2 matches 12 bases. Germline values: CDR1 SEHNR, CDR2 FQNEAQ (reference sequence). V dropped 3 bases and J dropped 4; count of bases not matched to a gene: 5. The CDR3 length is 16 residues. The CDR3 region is CASSFLLAGGADTQYF. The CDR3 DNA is TGTGCCAGCAGCTTTTTACTAGCGGGGGGCGCAGATACGCAGTATTTT.

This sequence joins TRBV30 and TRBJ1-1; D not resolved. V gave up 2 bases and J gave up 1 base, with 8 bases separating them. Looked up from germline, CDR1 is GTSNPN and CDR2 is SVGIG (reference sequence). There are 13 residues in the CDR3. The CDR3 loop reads CAWSTRQNTEAFF. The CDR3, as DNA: TGTGCCTGGAGTACACGACAGAACACTGAAGCTTTCTTT.

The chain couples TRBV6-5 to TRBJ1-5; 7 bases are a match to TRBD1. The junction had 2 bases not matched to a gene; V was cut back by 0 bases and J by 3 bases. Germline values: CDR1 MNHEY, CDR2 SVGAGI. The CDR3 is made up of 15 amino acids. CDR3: CASSYSGQLNQPQHF. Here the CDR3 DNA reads TGTGCCAGCAGTTACTCGGGACAGCTCAATCAGCCCCAGCATTTT.

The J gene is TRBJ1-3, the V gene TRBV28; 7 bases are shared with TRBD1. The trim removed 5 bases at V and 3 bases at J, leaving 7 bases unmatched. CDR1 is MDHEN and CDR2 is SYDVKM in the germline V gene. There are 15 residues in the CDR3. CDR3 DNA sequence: TGTGCCAGCAGTCCGAGGGGGCAAGGTGGAAACACCATATATTTT. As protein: CASSPRGQGGNTIYF.

This CDR3 is CASSIRGANTDTQYF. CDR3 coding DNA: TGTGCCAGTAGTATCCGGGGGGCGAACACAGATACGCAGTATTTT. V and J are TRBV19 and TRBJ2-3; perhaps TRBD2 as D (7 bases). Trimming pared 3 bases from V and 2 bases from J, leaving 12 bases between. The CDR3 runs 15 residues. Germline CDR1 reads LNHDA; CDR2 reads SQIVND (reference sequence).

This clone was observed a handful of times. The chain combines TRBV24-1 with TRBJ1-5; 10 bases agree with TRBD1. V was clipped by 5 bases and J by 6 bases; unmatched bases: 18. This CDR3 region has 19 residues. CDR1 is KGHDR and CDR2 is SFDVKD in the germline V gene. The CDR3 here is CATSGLRDRGLFFAQPQHF. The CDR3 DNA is TGTGCCACCAGTGGACTCCGGGACAGGGGCCTATTCTTTGCTCAGCCCCAGCATTTT.

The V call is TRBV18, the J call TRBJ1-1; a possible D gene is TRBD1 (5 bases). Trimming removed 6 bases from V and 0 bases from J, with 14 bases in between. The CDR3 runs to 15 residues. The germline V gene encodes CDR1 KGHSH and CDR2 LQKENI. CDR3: CASSSLRDMNTEAFF. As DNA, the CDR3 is TGTGCCAGCTCTTCCCTCAGGGATATGAACACTGAAGCTTTCTTT.

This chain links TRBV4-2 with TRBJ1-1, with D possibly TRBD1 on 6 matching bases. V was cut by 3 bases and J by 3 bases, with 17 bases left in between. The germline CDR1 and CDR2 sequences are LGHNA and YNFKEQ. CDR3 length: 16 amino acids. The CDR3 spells CASSQWDTIKDTEAFF. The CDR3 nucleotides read TGTGCCAGCAGCCAGTGGGACACCATCAAGGACACTGAAGCTTTCTTT.

DNA of the CDR3: TGTGCCACCAGTGAACCAGGGGGCGGTAATGAAAAACTGTTTTTT. It translates to CATSEPGGGNEKLFF. The V call is TRBV24-1, the J call TRBJ1-4, with 8 bases aligning to TRBD1. J lost 4 bases, V lost 4 bases, and 4 bases had no gene match. From germline, CDR1 is KGHDR and CDR2 SFDVKD. The CDR3 extends over 15 amino acids.

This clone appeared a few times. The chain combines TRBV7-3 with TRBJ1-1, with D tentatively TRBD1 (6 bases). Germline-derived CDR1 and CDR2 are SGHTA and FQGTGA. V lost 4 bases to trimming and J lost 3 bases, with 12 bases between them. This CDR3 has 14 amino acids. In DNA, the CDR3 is TGTGCCAGCAGCTCCACAGGGTTTGACACTGAAGCTTTCTTT. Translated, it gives CASSSTGFDTEAFF.

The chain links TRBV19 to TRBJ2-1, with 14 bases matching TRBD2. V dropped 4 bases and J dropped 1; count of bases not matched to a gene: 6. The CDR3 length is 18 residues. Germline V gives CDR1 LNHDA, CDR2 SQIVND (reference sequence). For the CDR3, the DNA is TGTGCCAGTAGTAGGGGGACTAGCGGGGGCTCGTCCTACAATGAGCAGTTCTTC. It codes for CASSRGTSGGSSYNEQFF.

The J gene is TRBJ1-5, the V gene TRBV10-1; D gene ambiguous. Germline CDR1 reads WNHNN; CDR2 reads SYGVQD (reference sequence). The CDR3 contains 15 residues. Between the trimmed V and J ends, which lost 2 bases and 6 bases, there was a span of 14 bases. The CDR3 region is CASSEEGVRSQPQHF. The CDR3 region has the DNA TGCGCCAGCAGTGAGGAGGGTGTCAGGAGTCAGCCCCAGCATTTT.